Following are 3 T cell receptor beta chains from one sample sequenced in a study of shared clonotypes between healthy human individuals. Clones were read by immunoSEQ multiplex PCR, and TCRdb kept only the in-frame ones, dropping some. The top ten hold 0.13% of the sample, which has over 2 million clones, roughly 94% seen once. Sequencing used naive CD4+ T cells sorted from blood. The subset: CD45RA+ positively selected. The receptors derive from a man between 18 and 35 years old in good health.

V usage is TRBV2 and J usage is TRBJ2-1; D unresolved. Germline assignment: CDR1 SNHLY and CDR2 FYNNEI. The CDR3 spans 12 residues. V was pared by 6 bases and J by 10 bases, with 13 bases between. In DNA form, the CDR3 reads TGTGCCAGCAGCGCGATCCTGGGGGAGCAGTTCTTC. The encoded protein is CASSAILGEQFF.

The rearrangement links TRBV5-5 to TRBJ1-6, with TRBD1 as a possible D gene (6 bases). Germline values: CDR1 SGHKS, CDR2 YYEKEE (reference sequence). V shed 6 bases and J shed 6 bases, with 19 bases lying between them. This CDR3 is built from 16 residues. CDR3 protein: CASTTIYGTSNSPLHF. Here the CDR3 DNA reads TGTGCCAGCACCACCATCTACGGGACAAGTAATTCACCCCTCCACTTT.

This clone was seen a single time. The chain links TRBV19 to TRBJ1-4; D gene ambiguous. Germline V CDR1 and CDR2: LNHDA, SQIVND (reference sequence). Trimming shortened V by 3 bases and J by 5 bases, and 10 bases separated the two germline ends. CDR3 length: 14 residues. The CDR3 bases are TGTGCCAGTAGTATCATGGACGGCAATGAAAAACTGTTTTTT. This translates into CASSIMDGNEKLFF.